What follows are 9 T cell receptor beta chains derived from one specimen sequenced in a study of beta chain features in type 1 diabetes. What was sequenced were expressed TCRB transcripts, since all of the isolated RNA had been reverse transcribed. Only in-frame clones appear in the TCRdb table, and some are missing; sequencing was by immunoSEQ multiplex PCR. This sample has roughly 250,000 clones, with 9% to 10% found just once. Sequencing was performed on naive CD4+ T cells from blood. These receptors were obtained from a woman in her late teens or twenties in good health.

The V gene is TRBV5-1, the J gene TRBJ2-5; the D is unclear. The CDR3 is made up of 13 amino acids. CDR1 and CDR2 from the germline V gene are SGHRS and YFSETQ. With 1 base removed from V and 4 bases from J, the gap between germline ends came to 8 bases. The CDR3 is CASSLPGGETQYF. In DNA, the CDR3 is TGCGCCAGCAGCTTGCCCGGCGGAGAGACCCAGTACTTC.

V and J are TRBV30 and TRBJ1-1, with D unclear. V was clipped by 2 bases and J by 0 bases, with 13 bases between them. CDR1 and CDR2 (germline): GTSNPN, SVGIG (reference sequence). CDR3 length: 15 residues. CDR3 loop: CAWSSRKIMNTEAFF. CDR3 DNA sequence: TGTGCCTGGAGTTCTAGAAAAATTATGAACACTGAAGCTTTCTTT. The complete variable domain, with remaining parts taken from reference TRBV30 and TRBJ1-1, reads SQTIHQWPATLVQPVGSPLSLECTVEGTSNPNLYWYRQAAGRGLQLLFYSVGIGQISSEVPQNLSASRPQDRQFILSSKKLLLSDSGFYLCAWSSRKIMNTEAFFGQGTRLTVV.

This clone was observed a handful of times. The CDR3 spells CASSFGDSGNTIYF. CDR3 nucleotide sequence: TGCGCCAGCAGCTTCGGAGACTCTGGAAACACCATATATTTT. The rearrangement links TRBV5-1 to TRBJ1-3, with D unclear. CDR3 length: 14 amino acids. Germline CDR1 reads SGHRS; CDR2 reads YFSETQ. V lost 2 bases and J lost 0, with 6 bases in between. Using reference TRBV5-1 and TRBJ1-3 for the parts outside the CDR3, the full variable domain is KAGVTQTPRYLIKTRGQQVTLSCSPISGHRSVSWYQQTPGQGLQFLFEYFSETQRNKGNFPGRFSGRQFSNSRSEMNVSTLELGDSALYLCASSFGDSGNTIYFGEGSWLTVV.

This clone was seen more than once but under ten times. This sequence joins TRBV29-1 and TRBJ1-1; D is perhaps TRBD1 (6 bases). Between the trimmed V and J ends, which lost 4 bases and 0 bases, there was a span of 12 bases. The length of the CDR3 is 14 residues. The germline V gene encodes CDR1 SQVTM and CDR2 ANQGSEA. CDR3 sequence: CSVGGQGLNTEAFF. CDR3 sequence (DNA): TGCAGCGTTGGGGGGCAGGGCTTGAACACTGAAGCTTTCTTT.

The genes are TRBV10-3 and TRBJ2-7, with 8 bases fitting TRBD2. The CDR3 totals 15 residues. The junction had 9 bases not matched to a gene; V was cut back by 7 bases and J by 1 base. Germline CDR1 ENHRY, CDR2 SYGVKD. DNA for the CDR3: TGTGCCATCAAAGTTCCTAGCGGGTTGTCCTACGAGCAGTACTTC. Residues: CAIKVPSGLSYEQYF.

This clone was seen a few times. The rearrangement links TRBV7-2 to TRBJ2-2; D remains unclear. V lost 1 base and J 4 bases, leaving 10 bases between the germline ends. The CDR3 length is 15 residues. The germline V gene has CDR1 SGHTA and CDR2 FQGNSA. The CDR3 protein is CASSLDPASTGELFF. DNA of the CDR3: TGTGCCAGCAGCTTAGATCCAGCGAGCACCGGGGAGCTGTTTTTT.

The gene calls are TRBV7-8 and TRBJ2-2, with D unclear. The ends were cut back, 0 bases at V and 5 bases at J, with 7 bases in the middle. The CDR3 length is 14 residues. Germline V lookup: CDR1 SGHVS, CDR2 FQNEAQ. The CDR3 reads CASSLAPMTGELFF. CDR3 sequence (DNA): TGTGCCAGCAGCTTAGCGCCTATGACCGGGGAGCTGTTTTTT.

With respect to this clone: Other DNA sequences of this sample code for an identical CDR3. V is TRBV5-1 and J is TRBJ2-5, with 11 bases that match TRBD2. Germline CDR1 SGHRS, CDR2 YFSETQ. CDR3 length: 14 amino acids. V lost 4 bases and J lost 4; bases outside the gene matches: 3. The CDR3: CASSPGLAGETQYF. The CDR3 nucleotides read TGCGCCAGCAGCCCCGGACTAGCGGGAGAGACCCAGTACTTC.

This clone was seen only a few times. The chain uses TRBV5-4 and TRBJ2-7, with D tentatively TRBD2 (7 bases). Trimming removed 4 bases at V and 0 bases at J, with 17 bases between. This CDR3 has 16 amino acids. Germline CDR1 SGHNT, CDR2 YYREEE (reference sequence). This chain's CDR3 is CASSQKGGSLSYEQYF. The CDR3 nucleotides read TGTGCCAGCAGCCAAAAGGGGGGGAGTCTCTCCTACGAGCAGTACTTC.